This T cell receptor beta chain was recorded in a study of control samples from healthy donors and cancer patients. The length of the CDR3 is 16 residues. Looked up from germline, CDR1 is SQVTM and CDR2 is ANQGSEA. Trimming removed 1 base from V and 5 bases from J, with 18 bases in between. Sequencing was performed with immunoSEQ multiplex PCR; in TCRdb, only in-frame clones are kept and a portion is missing. This sample has 40,000 to 45,000 clones, with roughly three quarters found just once. J is TRBJ2-1 and V is TRBV29-1; a possible D gene is TRBD2 (5 bases). The TCR was taken from a male donor with melanoma. Input material: formalin-fixed, paraffin-embedded tissue. The CDR3 region has the DNA TGCAGCGTTGAAGTGTTGTCGAGCGGAAGGGACAATGAGCAGTTCTTC. It is translated as CSVEVLSSGRDNEQFF.